This TCR beta chain was identified during a study of cytomegalovirus exposure and HLA in healthy donors. Study-level background: Earlier sequencing of about 200 million T cells yielded 95 million to 120 million unique TCR beta sequences.

V lost 3 bases to trimming and J lost 1 base; unmatched junction nucleotides: 3. CDR3 length: 15 residues. CDR1 and CDR2 from the germline V gene are SGHTS and YDEGEE. PCR was performed using 60 Vbeta and 13 Jbeta primers. The repertoire was sequenced with immunoSEQ multiplex PCR; TCRdb's copy has only in-frame clones and lacks some. The table has around 130,000 clones, about 71% seen once. V and J are TRBV5-8 and TRBJ2-3; 9 nucleotides match TRBD1. Sequencing was carried out using PBMCs. This sequence originates from a woman aged 60-75 years in good health and CMV-seropositive. The CDR3 sequence is CASSSRDRGTDTQYF. The CDR3 nucleotides read TGTGCCAGCAGCTCCCGGGACAGGGGCACAGATACGCAGTATTTT.